This paragraph reports one T cell receptor (beta chain). Its specificity is not known. Trimming at V came to 0 bases and at J to 1 base, leaving 2 bases not matched to a gene. Germline-derived CDR1 and CDR2 are SGHTA and FQGNSA. The CDR3 contains 15 residues. The source of the sample is a study of shared clonotypes between healthy human individuals. Study results and limitations: The generation probabilities recorded for non-shared clonotypes fell below those of clonotypes shared by all four donors.

Clones were read by immunoSEQ multiplex PCR, and TCRdb kept only the in-frame ones, dropping some. The data show 2 million to 2.5 million clones, with approximately 94% seen just once and more than 0.1% held by the top ten. This sequence was found in a man younger than 30 in good health. The sample taken for sequencing was naive CD4+ T cells sorted from blood. As for subset: CD45RA+ positively selected. This chain joins TRBV7-2 and TRBJ2-5; 7 bases match TRBD2. CDR3 protein: CASSLASSGQETQYF. CDR3 nucleotide sequence: TGTGCCAGCAGCTTAGCGTCTAGCGGCCAAGAGACCCAGTACTTC.